This passage covers 3 T cell receptor beta chains from one sample sequenced in a study of T cells in Graves' hyperthyroidism and ophthalmopathy. Amplified TCR beta CDR3 regions derived from RNA transcripts. With the HTBI primer set, the TCR CDR3 went through a first round of RT-PCR. TCRdb redid the calling of the multiplex PCR reads with MiXCR, one entry per CDR3 protein. Here the sample spans around 760,000 distinct CDR3 sequences, 35% being singletons. The sample taken for sequencing was blood. The receptors were sampled from a woman in her 40s with Graves' hyperthyroidism.

This clonotype was picked up many times. The rearrangement joins TRBV2 to TRBJ1-5, with D possibly being TRBD1 (5 bases). CDR1 is SNHLY and CDR2 is FYNNEI in the germline V gene. The V and J ends lost 10 bases and 0 bases respectively, with 13 bases between them. The CDR3 totals 14 residues. CDR3 nucleotide sequence: TGTGCCACCGGTGAGGGGCATAGCAATCAGCCCCAGCATTTT. Protein: CATGEGHSNQPQHF.

In its sample, this clonotype was seen a few times. This chain joins TRBV6-6 and TRBJ2-2, with D possibly being TRBD2 (5 bases). The germline V and J ends were trimmed by 2 bases and 0 bases, with 7 bases remaining between them. This CDR3 spans 15 amino acids. Germline CDR1 is MNHNY and CDR2 is SVGAGI (reference sequence). The CDR3 nucleotides read TGTGCCAGCAGTTACACGGAGGCGAACACCGGGGAGCTGTTTTTT. Translation: CASSYTEANTGELFF.

This clonotype was detected ten times or more. CDR3 protein: CASSVDATGELFF. Here the CDR3 DNA reads TGTGCCAGCAGTGTGGACGCTACCGGGGAGCTGTTTTTT. The chain combines TRBV2 with TRBJ2-2, with unresolved D. V was trimmed by 4 bases and J by 5 bases, leaving 8 bases between them. Germline V gene sequence: CDR1 SNHLY, CDR2 FYNNEI. CDR3 size: 13 residues. The full variable domain, in which reference TRBV2 and TRBJ2-2 provide the parts outside the CDR3, is EPEVTQTPSHQVTQMGQEVILRCVPISNHLYFYWYRQILGQKVEFLVSFYNNEISEKSEIFDDQFSVERPDGSNFTLKIRSTKLEDSAMYFCASSVDATGELFFGEGSRLTVL.